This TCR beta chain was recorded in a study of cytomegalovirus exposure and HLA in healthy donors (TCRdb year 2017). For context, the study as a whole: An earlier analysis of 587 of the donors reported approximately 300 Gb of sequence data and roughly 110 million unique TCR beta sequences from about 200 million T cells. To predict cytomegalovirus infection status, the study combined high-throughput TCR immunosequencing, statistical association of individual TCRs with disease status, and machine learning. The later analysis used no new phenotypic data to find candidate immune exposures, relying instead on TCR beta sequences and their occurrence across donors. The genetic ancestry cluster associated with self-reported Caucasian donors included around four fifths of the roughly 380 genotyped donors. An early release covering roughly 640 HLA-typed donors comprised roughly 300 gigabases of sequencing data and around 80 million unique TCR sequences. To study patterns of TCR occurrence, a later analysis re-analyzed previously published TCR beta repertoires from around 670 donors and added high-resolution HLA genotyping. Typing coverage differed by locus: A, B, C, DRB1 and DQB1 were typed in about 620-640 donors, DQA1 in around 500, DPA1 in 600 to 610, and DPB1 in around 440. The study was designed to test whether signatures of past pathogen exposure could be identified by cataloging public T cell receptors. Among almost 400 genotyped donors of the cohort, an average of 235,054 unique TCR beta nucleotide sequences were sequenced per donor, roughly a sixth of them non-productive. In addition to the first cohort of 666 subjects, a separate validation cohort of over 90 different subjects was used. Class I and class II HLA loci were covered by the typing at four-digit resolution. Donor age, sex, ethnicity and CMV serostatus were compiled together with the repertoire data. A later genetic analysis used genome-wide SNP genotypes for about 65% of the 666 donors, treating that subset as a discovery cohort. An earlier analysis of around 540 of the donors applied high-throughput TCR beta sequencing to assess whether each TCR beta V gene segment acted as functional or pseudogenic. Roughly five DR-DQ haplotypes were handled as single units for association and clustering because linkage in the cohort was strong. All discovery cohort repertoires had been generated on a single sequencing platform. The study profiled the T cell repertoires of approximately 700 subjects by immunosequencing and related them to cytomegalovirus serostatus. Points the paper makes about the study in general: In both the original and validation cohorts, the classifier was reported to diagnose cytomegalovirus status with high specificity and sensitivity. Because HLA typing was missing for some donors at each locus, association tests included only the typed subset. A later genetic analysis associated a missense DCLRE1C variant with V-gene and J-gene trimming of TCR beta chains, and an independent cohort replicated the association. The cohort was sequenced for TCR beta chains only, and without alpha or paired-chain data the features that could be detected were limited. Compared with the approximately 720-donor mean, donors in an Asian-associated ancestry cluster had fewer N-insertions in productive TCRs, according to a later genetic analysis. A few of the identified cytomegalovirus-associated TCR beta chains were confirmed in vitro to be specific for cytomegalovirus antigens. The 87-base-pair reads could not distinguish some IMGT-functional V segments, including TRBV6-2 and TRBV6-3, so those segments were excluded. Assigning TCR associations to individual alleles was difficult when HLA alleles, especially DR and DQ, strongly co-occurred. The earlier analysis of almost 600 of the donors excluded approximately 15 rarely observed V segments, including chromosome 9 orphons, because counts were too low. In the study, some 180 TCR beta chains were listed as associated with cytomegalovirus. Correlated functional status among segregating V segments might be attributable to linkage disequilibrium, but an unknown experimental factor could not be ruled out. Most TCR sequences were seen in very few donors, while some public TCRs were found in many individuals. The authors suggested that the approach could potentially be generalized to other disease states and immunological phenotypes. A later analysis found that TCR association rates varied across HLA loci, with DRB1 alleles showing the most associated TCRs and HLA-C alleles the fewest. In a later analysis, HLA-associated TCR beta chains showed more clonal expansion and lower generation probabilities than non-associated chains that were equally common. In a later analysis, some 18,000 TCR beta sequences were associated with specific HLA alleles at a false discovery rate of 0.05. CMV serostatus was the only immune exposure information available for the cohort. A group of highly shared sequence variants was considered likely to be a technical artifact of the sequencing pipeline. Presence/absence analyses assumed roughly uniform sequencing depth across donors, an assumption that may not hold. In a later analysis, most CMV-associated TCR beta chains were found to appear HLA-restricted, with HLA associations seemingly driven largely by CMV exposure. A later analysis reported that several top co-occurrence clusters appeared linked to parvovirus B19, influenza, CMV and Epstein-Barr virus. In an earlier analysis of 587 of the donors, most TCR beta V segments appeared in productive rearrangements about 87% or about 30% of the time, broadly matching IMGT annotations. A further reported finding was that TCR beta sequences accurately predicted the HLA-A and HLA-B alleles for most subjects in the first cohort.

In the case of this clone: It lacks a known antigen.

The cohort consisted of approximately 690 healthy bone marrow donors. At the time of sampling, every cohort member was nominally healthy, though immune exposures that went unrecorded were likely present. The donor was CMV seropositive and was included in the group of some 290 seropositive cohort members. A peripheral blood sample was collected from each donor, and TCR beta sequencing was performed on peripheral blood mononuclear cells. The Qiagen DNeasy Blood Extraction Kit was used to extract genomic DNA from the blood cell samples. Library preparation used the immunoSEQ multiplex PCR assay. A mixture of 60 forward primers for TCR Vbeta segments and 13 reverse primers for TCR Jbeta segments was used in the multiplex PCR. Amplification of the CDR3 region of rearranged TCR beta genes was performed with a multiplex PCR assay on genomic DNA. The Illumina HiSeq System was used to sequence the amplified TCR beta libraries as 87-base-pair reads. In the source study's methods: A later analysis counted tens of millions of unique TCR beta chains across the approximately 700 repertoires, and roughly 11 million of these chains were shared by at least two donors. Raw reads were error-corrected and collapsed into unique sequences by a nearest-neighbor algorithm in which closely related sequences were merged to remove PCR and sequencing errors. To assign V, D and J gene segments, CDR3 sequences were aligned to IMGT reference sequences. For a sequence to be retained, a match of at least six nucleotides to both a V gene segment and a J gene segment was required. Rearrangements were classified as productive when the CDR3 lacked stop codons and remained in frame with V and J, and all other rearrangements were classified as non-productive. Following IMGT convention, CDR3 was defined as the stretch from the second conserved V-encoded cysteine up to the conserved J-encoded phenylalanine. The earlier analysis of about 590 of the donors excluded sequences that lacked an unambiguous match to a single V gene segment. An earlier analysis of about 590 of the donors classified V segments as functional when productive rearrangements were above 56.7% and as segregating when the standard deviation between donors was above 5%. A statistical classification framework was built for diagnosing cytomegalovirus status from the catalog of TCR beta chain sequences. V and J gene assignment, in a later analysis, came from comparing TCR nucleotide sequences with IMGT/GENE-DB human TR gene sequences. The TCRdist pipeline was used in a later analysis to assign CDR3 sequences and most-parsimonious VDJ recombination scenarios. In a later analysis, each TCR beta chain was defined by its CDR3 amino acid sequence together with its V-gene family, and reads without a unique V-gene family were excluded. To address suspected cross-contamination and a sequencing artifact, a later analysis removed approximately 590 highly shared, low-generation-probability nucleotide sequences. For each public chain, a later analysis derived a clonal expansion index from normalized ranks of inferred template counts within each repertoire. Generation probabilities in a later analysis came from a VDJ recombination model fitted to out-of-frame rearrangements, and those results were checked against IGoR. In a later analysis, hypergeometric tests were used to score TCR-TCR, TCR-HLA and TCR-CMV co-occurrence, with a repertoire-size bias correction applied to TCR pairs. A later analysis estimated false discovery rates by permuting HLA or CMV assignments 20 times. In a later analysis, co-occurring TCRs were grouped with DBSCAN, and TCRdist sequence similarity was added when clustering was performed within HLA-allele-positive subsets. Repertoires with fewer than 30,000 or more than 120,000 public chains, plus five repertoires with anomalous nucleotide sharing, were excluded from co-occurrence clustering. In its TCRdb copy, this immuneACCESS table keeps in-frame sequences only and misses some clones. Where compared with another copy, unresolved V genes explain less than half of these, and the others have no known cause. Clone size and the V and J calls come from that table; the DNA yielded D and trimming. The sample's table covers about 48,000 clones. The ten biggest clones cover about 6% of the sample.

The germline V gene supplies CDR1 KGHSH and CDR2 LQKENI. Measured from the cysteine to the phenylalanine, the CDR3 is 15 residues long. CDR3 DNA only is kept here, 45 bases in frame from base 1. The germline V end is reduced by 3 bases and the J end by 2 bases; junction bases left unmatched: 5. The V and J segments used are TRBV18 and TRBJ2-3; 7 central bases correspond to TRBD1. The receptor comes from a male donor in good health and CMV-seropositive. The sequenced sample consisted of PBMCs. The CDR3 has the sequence CASSPRTGSTDTQYF. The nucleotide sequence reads TGTGCCAGCTCACCCCGGACAGGATCCACAGATACGCAGTATTTT. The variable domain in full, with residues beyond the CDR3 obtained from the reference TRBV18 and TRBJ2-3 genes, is NAGVMQNPRHLVRRRGQEARLRCSPMKGHSHVYWYRQLPEEGLKFMVYLQKENIIDESGMPKERFSAEFPKEGPSILRIQQVVRGDSAAYFCASSPRTGSTDTQYFGPGTRLTVL.